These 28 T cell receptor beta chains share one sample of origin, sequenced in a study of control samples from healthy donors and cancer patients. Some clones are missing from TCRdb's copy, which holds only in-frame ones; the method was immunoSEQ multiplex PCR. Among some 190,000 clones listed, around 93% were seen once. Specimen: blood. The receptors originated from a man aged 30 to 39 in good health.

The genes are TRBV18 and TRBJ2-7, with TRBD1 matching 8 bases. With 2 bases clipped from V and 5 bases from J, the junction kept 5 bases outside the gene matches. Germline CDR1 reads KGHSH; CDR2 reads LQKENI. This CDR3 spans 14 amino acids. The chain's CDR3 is CASSPGQGAHEQYF. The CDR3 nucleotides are TGTGCCAGCTCACCAGGGCAGGGGGCCCACGAGCAGTACTTC.

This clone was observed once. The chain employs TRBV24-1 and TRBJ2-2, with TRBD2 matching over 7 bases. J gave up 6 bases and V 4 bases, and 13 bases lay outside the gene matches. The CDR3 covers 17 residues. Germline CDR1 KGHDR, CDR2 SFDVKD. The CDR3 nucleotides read TGTGCCACCAGTGACCGCCGACAAAGCGGGGTCGCCGGGGAGCTGTTTTTT. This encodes CATSDRRQSGVAGELFF.

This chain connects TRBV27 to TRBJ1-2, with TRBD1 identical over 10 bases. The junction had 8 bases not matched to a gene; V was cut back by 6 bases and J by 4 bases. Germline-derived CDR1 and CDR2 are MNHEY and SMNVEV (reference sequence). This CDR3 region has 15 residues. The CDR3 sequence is CASSGTGEASYGYTF. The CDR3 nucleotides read TGTGCCAGCAGCGGGACAGGGGAGGCTAGCTATGGCTACACCTTC.

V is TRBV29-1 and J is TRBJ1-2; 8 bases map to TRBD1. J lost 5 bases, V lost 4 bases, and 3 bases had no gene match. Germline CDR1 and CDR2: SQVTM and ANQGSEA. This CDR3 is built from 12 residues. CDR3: CSVATGGYGYTF. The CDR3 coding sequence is TGCAGCGTTGCAACAGGGGGGTATGGCTACACCTTC.

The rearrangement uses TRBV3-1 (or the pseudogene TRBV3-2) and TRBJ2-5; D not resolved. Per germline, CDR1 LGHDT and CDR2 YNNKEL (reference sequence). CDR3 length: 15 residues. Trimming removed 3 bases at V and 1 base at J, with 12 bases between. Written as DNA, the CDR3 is TGTGCCAGCAGCCAGGGTGAAGGACGCCAAGAGACCCAGTACTTC. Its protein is CASSQGEGRQETQYF.

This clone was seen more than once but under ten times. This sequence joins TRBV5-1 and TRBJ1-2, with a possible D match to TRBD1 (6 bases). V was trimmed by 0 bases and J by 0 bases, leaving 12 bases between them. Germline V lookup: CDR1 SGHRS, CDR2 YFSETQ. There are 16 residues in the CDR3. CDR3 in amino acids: CASSLGEDRTNYGYTF. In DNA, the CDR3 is TGCGCCAGCAGCTTGGGGGAAGACAGGACTAACTATGGCTACACCTTC.

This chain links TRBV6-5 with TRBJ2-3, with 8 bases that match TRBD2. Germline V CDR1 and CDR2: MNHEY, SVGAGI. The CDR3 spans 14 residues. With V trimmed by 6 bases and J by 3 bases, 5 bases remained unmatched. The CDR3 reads CASRTGLGTDTQYF. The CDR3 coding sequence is TGTGCCAGCAGAACGGGACTAGGTACAGATACGCAGTATTTT.

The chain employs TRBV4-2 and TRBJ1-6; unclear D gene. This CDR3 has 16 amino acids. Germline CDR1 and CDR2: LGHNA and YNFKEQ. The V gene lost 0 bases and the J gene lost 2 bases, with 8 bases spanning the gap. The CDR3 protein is CASSQEVDPYNSPLHF. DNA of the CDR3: TGTGCCAGCAGCCAAGAGGTCGACCCCTATAATTCACCCCTCCACTTT.

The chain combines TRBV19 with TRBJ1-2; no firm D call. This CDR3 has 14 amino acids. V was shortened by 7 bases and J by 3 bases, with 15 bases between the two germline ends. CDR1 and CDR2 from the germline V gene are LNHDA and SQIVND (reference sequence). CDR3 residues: CASTEEPRDYGYTF. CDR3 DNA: TGTGCCAGTACTGAGGAGCCGAGAGACTATGGCTACACCTTC.

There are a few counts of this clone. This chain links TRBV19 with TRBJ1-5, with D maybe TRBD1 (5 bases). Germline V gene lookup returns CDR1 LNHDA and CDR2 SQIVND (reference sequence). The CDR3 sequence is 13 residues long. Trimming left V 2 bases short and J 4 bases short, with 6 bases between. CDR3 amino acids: CASSIKGNQPQHF. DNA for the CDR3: TGTGCCAGTAGTATAAAGGGGAATCAGCCCCAGCATTTT.

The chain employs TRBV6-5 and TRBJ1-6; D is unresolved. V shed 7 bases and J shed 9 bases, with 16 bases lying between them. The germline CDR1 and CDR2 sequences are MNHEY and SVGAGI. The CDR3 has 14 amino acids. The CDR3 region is CASKSSVEISPLHF. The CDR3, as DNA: TGTGCCAGCAAGTCAAGCGTGGAGATTTCACCCCTCCACTTT.

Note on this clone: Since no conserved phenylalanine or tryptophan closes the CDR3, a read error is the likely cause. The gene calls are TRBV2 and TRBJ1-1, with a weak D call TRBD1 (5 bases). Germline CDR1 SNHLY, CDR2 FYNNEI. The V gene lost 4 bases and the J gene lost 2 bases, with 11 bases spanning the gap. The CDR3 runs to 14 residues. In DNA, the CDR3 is TGTGCCAGCAGTGTCTCAGGGATCAACACTGAAGCTTTCCTT. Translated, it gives CASSVSGINTEAFL.

CDR3 sequence (DNA): TGTGCCAGCAGCACTTACAGGGGCGCCTACGAGCAGTACTTC. Translation: CASSTYRGAYEQYF. The chain combines TRBV7-8 with TRBJ2-7, with TRBD1 matching over 7 bases. Germline V gives CDR1 SGHVS, CDR2 FQNEAQ. The CDR3 is 14 residues long. J gave up 2 bases and V 5 bases, and 6 bases lay outside the gene matches.

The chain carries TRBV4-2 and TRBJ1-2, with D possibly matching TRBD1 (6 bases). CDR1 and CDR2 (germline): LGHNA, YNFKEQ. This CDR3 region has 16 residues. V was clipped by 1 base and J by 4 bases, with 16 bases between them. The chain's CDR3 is CASSQAQDRSFYGYTF. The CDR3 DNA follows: TGTGCCAGCAGCCAAGCTCAGGACAGATCCTTCTATGGCTACACCTTC.

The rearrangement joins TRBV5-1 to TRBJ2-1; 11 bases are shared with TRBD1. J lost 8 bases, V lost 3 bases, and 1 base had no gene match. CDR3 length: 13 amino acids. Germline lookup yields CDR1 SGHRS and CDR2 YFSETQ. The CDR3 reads CASSSGQGDEQFF. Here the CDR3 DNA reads TGCGCCAGCAGCTCGGGACAGGGGGATGAGCAGTTCTTC. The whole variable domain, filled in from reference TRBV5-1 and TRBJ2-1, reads KAGVTQTPRYLIKTRGQQVTLSCSPISGHRSVSWYQQTPGQGLQFLFEYFSETQRNKGNFPGRFSGRQFSNSRSEMNVSTLELGDSALYLCASSSGQGDEQFFGPGTRLTVL.

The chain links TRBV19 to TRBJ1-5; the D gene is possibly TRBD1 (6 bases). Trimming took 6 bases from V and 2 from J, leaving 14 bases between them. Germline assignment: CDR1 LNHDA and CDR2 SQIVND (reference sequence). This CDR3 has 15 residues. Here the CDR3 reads CASRTGTRGNQPQHF. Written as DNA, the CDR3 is TGTGCCAGTAGGACGGGGACAAGGGGCAATCAGCCCCAGCATTTT.

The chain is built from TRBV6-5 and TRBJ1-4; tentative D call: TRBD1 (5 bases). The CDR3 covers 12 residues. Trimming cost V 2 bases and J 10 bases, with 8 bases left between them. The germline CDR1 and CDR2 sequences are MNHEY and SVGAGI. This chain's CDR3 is CASSYGGGKLFF. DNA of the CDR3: TGTGCCAGCAGTTACGGGGGAGGAAAACTGTTTTTT.

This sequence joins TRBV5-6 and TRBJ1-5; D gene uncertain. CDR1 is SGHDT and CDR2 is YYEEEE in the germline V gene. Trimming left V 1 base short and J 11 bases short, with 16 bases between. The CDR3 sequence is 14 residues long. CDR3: CASSLRGVVVAQHF. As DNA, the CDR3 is TGTGCCAGCAGCTTGAGAGGCGTGGTTGTAGCCCAGCATTTT.

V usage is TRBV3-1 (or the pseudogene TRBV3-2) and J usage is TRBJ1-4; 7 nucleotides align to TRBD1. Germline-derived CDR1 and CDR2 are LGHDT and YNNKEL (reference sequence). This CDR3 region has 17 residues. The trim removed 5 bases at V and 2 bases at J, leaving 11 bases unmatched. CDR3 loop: CASSSRGQGITNEKLFF. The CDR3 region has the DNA TGTGCCAGCAGCTCGAGGGGGCAAGGTATTACTAATGAAAAACTGTTTTTT.

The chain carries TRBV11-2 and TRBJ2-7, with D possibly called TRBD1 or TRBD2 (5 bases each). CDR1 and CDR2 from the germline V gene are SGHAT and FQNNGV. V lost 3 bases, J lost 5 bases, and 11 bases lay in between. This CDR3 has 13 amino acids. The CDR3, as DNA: TGTGCCAGCAGCTTGACAGAGGGCCACGAGCAGTACTTC. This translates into CASSLTEGHEQYF. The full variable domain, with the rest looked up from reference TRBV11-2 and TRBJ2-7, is EAGVAQSPRYKIIEKRQSVAFWCNPISGHATLYWYQQILGQGPKLLIQFQNNGVVDDSQLPKDRFSAERLKGVDSTLKIQPAKLEDSAVYLCASSLTEGHEQYFGPGTRLTVT.

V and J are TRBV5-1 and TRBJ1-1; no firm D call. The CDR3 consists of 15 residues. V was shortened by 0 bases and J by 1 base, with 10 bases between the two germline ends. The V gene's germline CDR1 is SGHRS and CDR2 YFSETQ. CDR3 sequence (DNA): TGCGCCAGCAGCTTGGGCGGACGGGAGAACACTGAAGCTTTCTTT. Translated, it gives CASSLGGRENTEAFF.

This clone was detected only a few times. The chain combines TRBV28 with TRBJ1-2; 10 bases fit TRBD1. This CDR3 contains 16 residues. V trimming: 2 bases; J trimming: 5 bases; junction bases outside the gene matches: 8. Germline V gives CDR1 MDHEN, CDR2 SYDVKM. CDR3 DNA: TGTGCCAGCAGTTTACGCGAGACAGGGGGCGTTTATGGCTACACCTTC. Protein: CASSLRETGGVYGYTF.

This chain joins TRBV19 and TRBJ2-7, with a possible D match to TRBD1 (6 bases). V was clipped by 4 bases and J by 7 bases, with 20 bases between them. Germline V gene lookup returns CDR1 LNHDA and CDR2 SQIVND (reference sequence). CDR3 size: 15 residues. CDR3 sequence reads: CASSTNRPPQGEQYF. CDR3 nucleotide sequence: TGTGCCAGTAGTACGAACAGGCCTCCCCAGGGGGAGCAGTACTTC.

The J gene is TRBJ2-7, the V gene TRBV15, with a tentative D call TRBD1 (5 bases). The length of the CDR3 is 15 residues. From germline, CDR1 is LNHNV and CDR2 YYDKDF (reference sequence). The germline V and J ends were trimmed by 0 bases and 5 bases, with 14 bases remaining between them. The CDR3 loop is CATSRDSGYSDEQYF. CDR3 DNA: TGTGCCACCAGCAGAGATTCAGGGTACTCTGACGAGCAGTACTTC.

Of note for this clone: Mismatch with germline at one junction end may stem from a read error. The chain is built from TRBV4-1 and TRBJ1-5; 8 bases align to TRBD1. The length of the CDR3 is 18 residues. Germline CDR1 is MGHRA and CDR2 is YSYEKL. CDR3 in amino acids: CARSQGGVAGGAGQPQHF. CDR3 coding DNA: TGCGCCCGCAGCCAAGGGGGGGTAGCAGGGGGCGCGGGTCAGCCCCAGCATTTT.

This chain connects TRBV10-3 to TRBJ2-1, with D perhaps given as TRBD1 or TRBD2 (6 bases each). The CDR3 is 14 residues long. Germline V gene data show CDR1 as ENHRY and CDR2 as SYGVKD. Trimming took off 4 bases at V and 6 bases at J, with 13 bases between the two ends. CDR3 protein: CAISGGDIGNEQFF. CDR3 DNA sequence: TGTGCCATCAGTGGCGGGGACATAGGCAATGAGCAGTTCTTC.

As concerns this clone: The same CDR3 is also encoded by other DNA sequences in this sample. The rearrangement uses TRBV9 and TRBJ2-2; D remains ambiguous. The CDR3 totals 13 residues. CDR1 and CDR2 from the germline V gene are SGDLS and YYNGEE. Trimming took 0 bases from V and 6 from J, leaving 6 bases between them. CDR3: CASSVGGSGELFF. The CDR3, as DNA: TGTGCCAGCAGCGTAGGTGGGTCCGGGGAGCTGTTTTTT.

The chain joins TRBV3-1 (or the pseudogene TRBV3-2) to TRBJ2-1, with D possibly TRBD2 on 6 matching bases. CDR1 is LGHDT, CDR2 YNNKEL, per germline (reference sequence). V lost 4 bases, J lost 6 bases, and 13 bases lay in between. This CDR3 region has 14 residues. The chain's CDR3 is CASSPGLIGNEQFF. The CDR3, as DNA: TGTGCCAGCAGCCCCGGACTAATCGGCAATGAGCAGTTCTTC.